Here is one T cell receptor beta chain with its context. Profiled with immunoSEQ multiplex PCR; TCRdb holds only in-frame clones, not every one. The table shows roughly 26,000 clones, with 65% to 90% occurring only once. The data belong to a study of PD-L1 blockade in urothelial cancer. Study as a whole: Male sex and bladder-origin urothelial cancer characterized about 90% of the roughly 30 patients. Patients' prior chemotherapy regimens numbered 0 to 3. Once treatment had started, blood was analyzed at 3 weeks (second dose) and again at 6 weeks.

CDR3 length: 13 residues. V shed 6 bases and J shed 0 bases, with 8 bases lying between them. CDR1 MNHEY and CDR2 SVGAGI come from the germline V gene. The V call is TRBV6-5, the J call TRBJ2-5; D uncertain. Sequenced material: PBMCs, taken around atezolizumab (anti-PD-L1) treatment. The origin of this receptor is a man in his sixties with urothelial cancer. The CDR3 DNA sequence: TGTGCCAGCAGGCGATTGTACCAAGAGACCCAGTACTTC. It yields the protein CASRRLYQETQYF.